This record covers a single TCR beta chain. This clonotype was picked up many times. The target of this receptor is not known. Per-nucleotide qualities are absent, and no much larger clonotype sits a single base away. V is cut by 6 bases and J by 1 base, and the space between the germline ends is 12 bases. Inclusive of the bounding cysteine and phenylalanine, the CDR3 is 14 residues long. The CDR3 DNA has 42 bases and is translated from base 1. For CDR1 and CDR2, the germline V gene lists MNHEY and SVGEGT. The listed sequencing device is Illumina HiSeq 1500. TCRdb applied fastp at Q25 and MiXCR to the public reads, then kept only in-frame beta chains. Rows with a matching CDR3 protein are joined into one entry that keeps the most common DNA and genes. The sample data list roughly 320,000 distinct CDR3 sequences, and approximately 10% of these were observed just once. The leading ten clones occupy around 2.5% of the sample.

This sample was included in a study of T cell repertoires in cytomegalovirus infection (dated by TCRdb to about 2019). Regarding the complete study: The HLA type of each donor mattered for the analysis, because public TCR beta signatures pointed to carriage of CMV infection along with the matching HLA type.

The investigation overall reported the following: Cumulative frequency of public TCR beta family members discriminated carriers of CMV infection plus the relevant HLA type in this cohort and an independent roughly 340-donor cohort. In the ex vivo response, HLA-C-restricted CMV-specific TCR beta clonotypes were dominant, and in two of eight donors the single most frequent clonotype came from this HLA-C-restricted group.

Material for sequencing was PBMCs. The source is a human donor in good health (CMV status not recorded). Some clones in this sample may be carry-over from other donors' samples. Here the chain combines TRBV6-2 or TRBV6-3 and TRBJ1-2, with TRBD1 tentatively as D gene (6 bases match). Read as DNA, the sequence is TGTGCCAGCAGACTTGGACAGCGTAACTATGGCTACACCTTC. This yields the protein CASRLGQRNYGYTF.